These T cell receptor beta chains were read from a single sample in a study of T cell changes during pregnancy in multiple sclerosis. Clones were read by immunoSEQ multiplex PCR, and TCRdb kept only the in-frame ones, dropping some. The sample has around 50,000 clones; about 92% are singletons. The starting material was CD4+ T cells from peripheral blood mononuclear cells, obtained in the second trimester of pregnancy. The receptors were sampled from a female donor with multiple sclerosis, enrolled in a pregnancy study. CDR3s include the opening cysteine and the closing phenylalanine or tryptophan. A D gene is named only where the DNA matches it firmly. Where a row states a size, it is once, few, many or the class of an expanded clone; other rows omit it.

clone size	V gene	J gene	D gene	CDR3 DNA	CDR3 protein
-	TRBV7-9	TRBJ2-5	TRBD1	TGTGCCAGCAGTTCAACTGGGACAGGGGGGGAGACCCAGTACTTC	CASSSTGTGGETQYF
-	TRBV6-1	TRBJ2-1	TRBD2	TGTGCCAGCAGTGAGTCTAGCGGGGGGCCTTACAATGAGCAGTTCTTC	CASSESSGGPYNEQFF
-	TRBV7-9	TRBJ1-4	TRBD1	TGTGCCAGCAGCGACAGGGCCGGGGAAAAACTGTTTTTT	CASSDRAGEKLFF
-	TRBV27	TRBJ1-5	TRBD1	TGTGCCTGCCGGGACAGATATAATAGCAATCAGCCCCAGCATTTT	CACRDRYNSNQPQHF
-	TRBV4-1	TRBJ2-3	TRBD2	TGCGCCAGCAGCCAACGATCCGGGACTAGCGGAACTAGCACAGATACGCAGTATTTT	CASSQRSGTSGTSTDTQYF
-	TRBV5-1	TRBJ1-2	TRBD1	TGCGCCAGCAGCTTACGGACAGGGTCTGGCTACACCTTC	CASSLRTGSGYTF
-	TRBV5-1	TRBJ2-3	TRBD2	TGCGCCAGCAGCCTGGCCGGGACTAGCGGGACCGCAGATACGCAGTATTTT	CASSLAGTSGTADTQYF
-	TRBV7-2	TRBJ2-1	TRBD2	TGTGCCAGCAGCTTACCGCCCCGGACTAGCGGTAATGAGCAGTTCTTC	CASSLPPRTSGNEQFF
-	TRBV6-1	TRBJ1-2	-	TGTGCCAGCAGTGAAGCGCAAACAGCCGACTATGGCTACACCTTC	CASSEAQTADYGYTF
-	TRBV5-1	TRBJ1-5	-	TGCGCCAGCAGCTTGTCCGGGGGACTCAATCAGCCCCAGCATTTT	CASSLSGGLNQPQHF
-	TRBV5-1	TRBJ2-2	-	TGCGCCAGCAGCTCCCGATTGGACATTAGTATCGGGGAGCTGTTTTTT	CASSSRLDISIGELFF
once	TRBV29-1	TRBJ1-4	TRBD1	TGCAGCGCTAGCCCAGAAGGGACAGGGTACGAAAAACTGTTTTTT	CSASPEGTGYEKLFF
once	TRBV6-6	TRBJ2-2	TRBD1	TGTGCCAGCAGCTTGGGACAGGGAAACACCGGGGAGCTGTTTTTT	CASSLGQGNTGELFF
-	TRBV19	TRBJ2-7	TRBD1	TGTGCCAGTAGTACTAGCCGGGACAGGGGGTTTAGCTTAACCTCCTACGAGCAGTACTTC	CASSTSRDRGFSLTSYEQYF
-	TRBV29-1	TRBJ2-2	-	TGCAGCGTTGAACTTTGGGGCAGGGAAACCGGGGAGCTGTTTTTT	CSVELWGRETGELFF
-	TRBV11-2	TRBJ2-7	TRBD2	TGTGCCAGCAGCTTAGATCGGGGGGACGAGCAGTACTTC	CASSLDRGDEQYF
-	TRBV7-8	TRBJ2-1	-	TGTGCCAGCAGCTTACTCAGGGTGGAGGAGCAGTTCTTC	CASSLLRVEEQFF
-	TRBV28	TRBJ1-5	-	TGTGCCAGCAGCCTTACAGGGACCAATCAGCCCCAGCATTTT	CASSLTGTNQPQHF
-	TRBV6-1	TRBJ1-6	TRBD1	TGTGCCAGCAGTACCAGACAGGGGAATTCACCCCTCCACTTT	CASSTRQGNSPLHF
-	TRBV5-6	TRBJ1-2	-	TGTGCCAGCAGCCCAAACAGACAGAACTTCTATGGCTACACCTTC	CASSPNRQNFYGYTF
-	TRBV7-8	TRBJ1-5	-	TGTGCCAGCAGCCACCGGGCCTGGGGTCCGGGGAATCAGCCCCAGCATTTT	CASSHRAWGPGNQPQHF
-	TRBV7-2	TRBJ2-7	TRBD1	TGTGCCAGCAGCCCCCAGGGGGCTTCTTTCTACGAGCAGTACTTC	CASSPQGASFYEQYF
-	TRBV9	TRBJ2-1	TRBD2	TGTGCCAGCAGCCCCGGCTCCCGACTAGCGGGAGGTGGCAATGAGCAGTTCTTC	CASSPGSRLAGGGNEQFF
-	TRBV6-5	TRBJ1-1	TRBD1	TGTGCCAGCACCCGGGGACAGGAGGCTGCTGAAGCTTTCTTT	CASTRGQEAAEAFF
-	TRBV18	TRBJ1-1	-	TGTGCCAGCTCACCAGGGCATACTGAAGCTTTCTTT	CASSPGHTEAFF
-	TRBV5-6	TRBJ1-2	TRBD1	TGTGCCAGCAGCTCCTTTTCTGGCCAGGGGGAACGGGGGGGCTACACCTTC	CASSSFSGQGERGGYTF
-	TRBV5-1	TRBJ2-7	TRBD2	TGCGCCAGCAGCCCCGAGACTAGCGGACACTCGGAGCAGTACTTC	CASSPETSGHSEQYF
-	TRBV27	TRBJ2-1	TRBD2	TGTGCCAGCAGTCTCCTAGCGGGGGCGGGCAATGAGCAGTTCTTC	CASSLLAGAGNEQFF
-	TRBV13	TRBJ1-2	TRBD1	TGTGCCAGCAGCCACCGGGACAGGGACTATGGCTACACCTTC	CASSHRDRDYGYTF
-	TRBV4-2	TRBJ2-1	TRBD2	TGTGCCAGCAGCCAGGATATAGCGGGAGTATACAATGAGCAGTTCTTC	CASSQDIAGVYNEQFF
-	TRBV2	TRBJ2-1	TRBD2	TGTGCCAGCAGTTTCCAGCGGGGGGGCTACAATGAGCAGTTCTTC	CASSFQRGGYNEQFF
-	TRBV7-6	TRBJ1-5	TRBD1	TGTGCCAGCAGCCCCGGACAGGGGGGTCAGCCCCAGCATTTT	CASSPGQGGQPQHF
-	TRBV5-4	TRBJ2-5	TRBD2	TGTGCCAGCAGCTTGGCCGGCCTAGCGGGAGAAGAGACCCAGTACTTC	CASSLAGLAGEETQYF
-	TRBV28	TRBJ1-5	-	TGTGCCAGCAGGACAGCCAATCAGCCCCAGCATTTT	CASRTANQPQHF
-	TRBV5-1	TRBJ1-1	-	TGCGCCAGCAGCTCCTTTGGGGGGGCCCGGACTGAAGCTTTCTTT	CASSSFGGARTEAFF
once	TRBV19	TRBJ2-3	-	TGTGCCAGTAGTCCCCAGGGTGGAGCAGATACGCAGTATTTT	CASSPQGGADTQYF
-	TRBV7-9	TRBJ1-4	TRBD1	TGTGCCAGCAGCACCCGGACAGGGGAAAAACTGTTTTTT	CASSTRTGEKLFF
-	TRBV5-1	TRBJ2-7	TRBD1	TGCGCCAGCAGTCCGAGGGACAGGTCCTACGAGCAGTACTTC	CASSPRDRSYEQYF
-	TRBV5-1	TRBJ2-1	-	TGCGCCAGCAGCTCCGGGACTCTTAAGGGCAATGAGCAGTTCTTC	CASSSGTLKGNEQFF
-	TRBV28	TRBJ1-5	-	TGTGCCAGCAGTACTGGCAATCAGCCCCAGCATTTT	CASSTGNQPQHF